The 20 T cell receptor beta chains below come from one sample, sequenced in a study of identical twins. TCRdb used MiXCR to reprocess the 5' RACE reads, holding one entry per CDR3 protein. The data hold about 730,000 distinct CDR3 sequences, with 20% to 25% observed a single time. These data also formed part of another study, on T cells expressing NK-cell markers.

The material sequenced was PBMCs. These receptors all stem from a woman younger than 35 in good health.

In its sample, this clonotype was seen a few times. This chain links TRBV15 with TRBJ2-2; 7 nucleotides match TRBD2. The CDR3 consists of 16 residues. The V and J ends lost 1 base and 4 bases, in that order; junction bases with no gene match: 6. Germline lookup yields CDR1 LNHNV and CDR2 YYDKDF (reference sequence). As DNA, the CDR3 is TGTGCCACCAGCAGAGCGGGGCGGGGGATCACCGGGGAGCTGTTTTTT. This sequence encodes CATSRAGRGITGELFF.

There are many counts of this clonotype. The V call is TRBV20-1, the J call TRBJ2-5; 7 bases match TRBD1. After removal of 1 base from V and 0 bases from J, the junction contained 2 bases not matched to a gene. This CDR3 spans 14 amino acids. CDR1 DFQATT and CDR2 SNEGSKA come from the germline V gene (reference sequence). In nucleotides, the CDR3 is TGCAGTGCTAGAGCGGGGACAGACCAAGAGACCCAGTACTTC. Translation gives CSARAGTDQETQYF.

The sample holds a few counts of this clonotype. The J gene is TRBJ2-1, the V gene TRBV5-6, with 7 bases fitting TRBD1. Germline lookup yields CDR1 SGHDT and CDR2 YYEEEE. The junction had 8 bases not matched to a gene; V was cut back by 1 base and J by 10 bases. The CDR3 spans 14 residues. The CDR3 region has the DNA TGTGCCAGCAGCTTGTTGAGGGGGCGGGCAGAGCAGTTCTTC. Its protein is CASSLLRGRAEQFF.

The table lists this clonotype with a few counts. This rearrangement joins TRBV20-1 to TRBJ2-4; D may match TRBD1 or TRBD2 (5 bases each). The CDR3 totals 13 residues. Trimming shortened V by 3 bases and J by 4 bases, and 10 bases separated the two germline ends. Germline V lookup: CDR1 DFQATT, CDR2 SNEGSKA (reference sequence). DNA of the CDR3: TGCAGTGCTAGGGGGGATACTAAAAACATTCAGTACTTC. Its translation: CSARGDTKNIQYF.

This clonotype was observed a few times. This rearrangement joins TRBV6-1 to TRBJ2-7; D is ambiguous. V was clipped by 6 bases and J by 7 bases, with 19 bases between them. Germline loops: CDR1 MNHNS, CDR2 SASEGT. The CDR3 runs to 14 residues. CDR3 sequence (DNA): TGTGCCAGCAGACCGAGACCCGGCCCGGGTGAGCAGTACTTC. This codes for CASRPRPGPGEQYF.

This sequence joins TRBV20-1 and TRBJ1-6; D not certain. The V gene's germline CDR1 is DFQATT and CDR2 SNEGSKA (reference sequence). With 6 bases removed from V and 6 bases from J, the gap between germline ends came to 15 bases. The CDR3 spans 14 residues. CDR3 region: CSALWSQANSPLHF. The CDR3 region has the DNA TGCAGTGCCCTATGGAGCCAAGCTAATTCACCCCTCCACTTT.

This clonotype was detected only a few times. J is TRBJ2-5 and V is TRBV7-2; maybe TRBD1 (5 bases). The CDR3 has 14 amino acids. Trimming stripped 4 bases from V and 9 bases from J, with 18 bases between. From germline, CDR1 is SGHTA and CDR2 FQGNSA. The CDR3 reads CASSSVPDSRAQYF. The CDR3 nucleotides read TGTGCCAGCAGCTCGGTTCCTGACAGTAGGGCCCAGTACTTC.

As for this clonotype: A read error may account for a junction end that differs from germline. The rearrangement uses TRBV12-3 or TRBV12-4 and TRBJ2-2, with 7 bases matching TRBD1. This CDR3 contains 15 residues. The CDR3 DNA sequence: TGTGCCAGCAATTTAGGGGGCGCGGACGCCGGGGAGCTGTTTTTT. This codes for CASNLGGADAGELFF.

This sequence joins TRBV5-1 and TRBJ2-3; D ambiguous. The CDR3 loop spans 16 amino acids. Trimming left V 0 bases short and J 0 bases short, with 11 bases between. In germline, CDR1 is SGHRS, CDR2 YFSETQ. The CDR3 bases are TGCGCCAGCAGCTTGGGTACTGCCAAAAGCACAGATACGCAGTATTTT. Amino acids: CASSLGTAKSTDTQYF.

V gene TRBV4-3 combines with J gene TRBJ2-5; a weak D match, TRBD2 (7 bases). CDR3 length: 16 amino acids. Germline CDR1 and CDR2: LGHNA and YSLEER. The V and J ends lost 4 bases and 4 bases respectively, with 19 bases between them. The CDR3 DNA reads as TGCGCCAGCAGCCCTGTGCTAGGGGAGGGGGGAGAGACCCAGTACTTC. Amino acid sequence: CASSPVLGEGGETQYF.

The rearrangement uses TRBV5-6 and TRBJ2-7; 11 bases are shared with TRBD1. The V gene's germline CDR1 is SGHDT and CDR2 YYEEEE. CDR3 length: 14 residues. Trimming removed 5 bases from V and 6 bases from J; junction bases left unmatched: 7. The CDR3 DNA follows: TGTGCCAGCAGACAACCCGGGACAGGGGGCGAGCAGTACTTC. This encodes CASRQPGTGGEQYF. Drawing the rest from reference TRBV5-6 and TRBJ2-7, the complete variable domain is DAGVTQSPTHLIKTRGQQVTLRCSPKSGHDTVSWYQQALGQGPQFIFQYYEEEERQRGNFPDRFSGHQFPNYSSELNVNALLLGDSALYLCASRQPGTGGEQYFGPGTRLTVT.

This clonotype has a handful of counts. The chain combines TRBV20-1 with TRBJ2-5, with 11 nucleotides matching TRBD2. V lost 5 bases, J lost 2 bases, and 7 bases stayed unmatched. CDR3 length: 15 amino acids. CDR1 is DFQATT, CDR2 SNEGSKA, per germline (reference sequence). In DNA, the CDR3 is TGCAGTGCTGCCCGGGTAGCGGGGGGGCAAGAGACCCAGTACTTC. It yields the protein CSAARVAGGQETQYF.

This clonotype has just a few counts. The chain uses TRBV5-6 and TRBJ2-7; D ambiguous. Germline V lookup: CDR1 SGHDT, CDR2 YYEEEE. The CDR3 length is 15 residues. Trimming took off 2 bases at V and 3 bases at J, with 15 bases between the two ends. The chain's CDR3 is CASSFGVGDHYEQYF. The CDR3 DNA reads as TGTGCCAGCAGCTTTGGGGTCGGCGATCACTACGAGCAGTACTTC.

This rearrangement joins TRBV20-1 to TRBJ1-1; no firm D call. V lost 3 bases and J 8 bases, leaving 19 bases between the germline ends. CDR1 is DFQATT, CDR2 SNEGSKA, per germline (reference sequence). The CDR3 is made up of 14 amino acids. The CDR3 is CSARPRNRIEEAFF. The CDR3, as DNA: TGCAGTGCTAGGCCCCGAAACCGGATAGAAGAAGCTTTCTTT.

CDR3 protein: CASSSDSGSNQPQHF. CDR3 DNA sequence: TGTGCCAGCAGCTCGGACAGCGGGAGCAATCAGCCCCAGCATTTT. V and J are TRBV7-2 and TRBJ1-5; weak D call: TRBD1 (6 bases). The CDR3 sequence is 15 residues long. Germline CDR1 SGHTA, CDR2 FQGNSA. V was pared by 4 bases and J by 1 base, with 11 bases between.

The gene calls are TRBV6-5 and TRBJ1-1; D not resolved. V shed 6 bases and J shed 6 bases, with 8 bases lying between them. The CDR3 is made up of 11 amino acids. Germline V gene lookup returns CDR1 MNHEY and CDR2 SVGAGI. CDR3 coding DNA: TGTGCCAGCAGAATGCCCCCTGAAGCTTTCTTT. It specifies CASRMPPEAFF.

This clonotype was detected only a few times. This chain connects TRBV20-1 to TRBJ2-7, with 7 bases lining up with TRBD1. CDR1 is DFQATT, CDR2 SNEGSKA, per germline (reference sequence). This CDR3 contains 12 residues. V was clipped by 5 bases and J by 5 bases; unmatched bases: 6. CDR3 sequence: CSAFPTGDEQYF. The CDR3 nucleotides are TGCAGTGCTTTCCCTACAGGGGACGAGCAGTACTTC.

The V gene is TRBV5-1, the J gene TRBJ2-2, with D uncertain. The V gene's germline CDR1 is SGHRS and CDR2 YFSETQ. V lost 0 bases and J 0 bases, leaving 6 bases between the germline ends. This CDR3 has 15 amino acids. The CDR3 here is CASSLAITNTGELFF. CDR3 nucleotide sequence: TGCGCCAGCAGCTTGGCCATTACGAACACCGGGGAGCTGTTTTTT.

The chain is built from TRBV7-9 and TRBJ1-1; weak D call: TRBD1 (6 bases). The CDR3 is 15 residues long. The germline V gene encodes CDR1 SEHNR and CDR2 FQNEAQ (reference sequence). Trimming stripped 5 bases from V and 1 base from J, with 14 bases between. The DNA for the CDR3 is TGTGCCAGCAGCCCGAGGTCAGGGGCGAACACTGAAGCTTTCTTT. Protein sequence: CASSPRSGANTEAFF. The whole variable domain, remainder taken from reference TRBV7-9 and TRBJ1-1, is DTGVSQNPRHKITKRGQNVTFRCDPISEHNRLYWYRQTLGQGPEFLTYFQNEAQLEKSRLLSDRFSAERPKGSFSTLEIQRTEQGDSAMYLCASSPRSGANTEAFFGQGTRLTVV.

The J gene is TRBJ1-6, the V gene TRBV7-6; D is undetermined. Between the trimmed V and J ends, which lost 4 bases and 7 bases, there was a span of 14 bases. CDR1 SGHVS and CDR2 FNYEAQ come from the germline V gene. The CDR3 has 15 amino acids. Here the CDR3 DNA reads TGTGCCAGCAGCTCCCACCGGGGAAGGAATTCACCCCTCCACTTT. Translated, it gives CASSSHRGRNSPLHF.